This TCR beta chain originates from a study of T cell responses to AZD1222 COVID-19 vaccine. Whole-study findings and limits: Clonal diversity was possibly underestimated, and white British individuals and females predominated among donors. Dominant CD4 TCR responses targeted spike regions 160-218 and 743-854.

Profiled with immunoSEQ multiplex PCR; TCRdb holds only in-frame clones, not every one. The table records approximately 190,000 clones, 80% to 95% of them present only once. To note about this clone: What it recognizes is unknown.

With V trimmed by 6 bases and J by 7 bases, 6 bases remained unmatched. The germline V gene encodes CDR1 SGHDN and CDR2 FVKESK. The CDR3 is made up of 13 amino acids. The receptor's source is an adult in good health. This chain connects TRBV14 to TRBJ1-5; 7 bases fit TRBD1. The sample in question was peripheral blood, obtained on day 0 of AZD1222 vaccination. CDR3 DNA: TGTGCCAGCAGTCGAGGAGGGGGCCAGCCCCAGCATTTT. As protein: CASSRGGGQPQHF.